The 29 T cell receptor beta chains reported below all come from one sample, sequenced in a study of Ad26.COV2.S vaccination and SARS-CoV-2 variants. Using immunoSEQ multiplex PCR, the repertoire was profiled, and TCRdb retains in-frame clones only, with some absent. The sample holds about 320,000 clones, around four fifths seen once. Treatment in this sample: roughly 19 received Ad26.COV2.S at low or high dose, single or two shots; about 5 received placebo; per-sample allocation not given. The samples were gathered on day 63 after the first injection of vaccine or placebo. The sequenced sample was peripheral blood, obtained in a trial of Ad26.COV2.S vaccine versus placebo. The receptors derive from a person aged 18-65 years who received the Ad26.COV2.S COVID-19 vaccine or a placebo.

This clone was detected a few times. The rearrangement uses TRBV7-2 and TRBJ2-3; TRBD2 might be the D (5 bases). Germline CDR1 reads SGHTA; CDR2 reads FQGNSA. CDR3 length: 14 amino acids. V was cut by 4 bases and J by 6 bases, with 14 bases left in between. The CDR3 sequence: CASSWSGGGDTQYF. The CDR3 DNA is TGTGCCAGCAGCTGGAGCGGTGGTGGGGATACGCAGTATTTT.

J is TRBJ2-3 and V is TRBV12-5; D might be TRBD1 (5 bases). Germline CDR1 reads LGHNT; CDR2 reads FRNRAP. The CDR3 has 13 amino acids. V was trimmed by 3 bases and J by 4 bases, leaving 8 bases between them. The CDR3 spells CASGFQGADTQYF. CDR3 sequence (DNA): TGTGCTAGTGGTTTTCAGGGCGCAGATACGCAGTATTTT.

V is TRBV7-6 and J is TRBJ2-7; D is uncertain. CDR3 length equals 13 residues. Germline-derived CDR1 and CDR2 are SGHVS and FNYEAQ. The V gene lost 1 base and the J gene lost 6 bases, with 10 bases spanning the gap. CDR3 bases: TGTGCCAGCAGCTTAGACGGCTTTTCCGAGCAGTACTTC. It codes for CASSLDGFSEQYF.

V gene TRBV28 combines with J gene TRBJ1-2; D is undetermined. Per the germline V gene, CDR1 is MDHEN and CDR2 is SYDVKM. Trimming took 6 bases from V and 0 from J, leaving 17 bases between them. This CDR3 has 16 residues. The CDR3 spells CASRATGIKTNYGYTF. The CDR3 DNA is TGTGCCAGCAGGGCTACCGGGATAAAGACTAACTATGGCTACACCTTC.

V is TRBV14 and J is TRBJ1-2; 7 positions agree with TRBD1. Trimming removed 2 bases from V and 3 bases from J; junction bases left unmatched: 9. CDR1 and CDR2 from the germline V gene are SGHDN and FVKESK. The CDR3 length is 16 residues. The CDR3 DNA is TGTGCCAGCAGCCAAAGATCGGGTCAGGGGGACTATGGCTACACCTTC. Translated: CASSQRSGQGDYGYTF.

In nucleotides, the CDR3 is TGTGCCAGCAGCAAACCGGGACAGGAAGACACAGATACGCAGTATTTT. Encoded protein: CASSKPGQEDTDTQYF. The V call is TRBV7-3, the J call TRBJ2-3; 8 nucleotides align to TRBD1. V lost 5 bases and J lost 2; bases outside the gene matches: 9. This CDR3 has 16 amino acids. Germline CDR1 is SGHTA and CDR2 is FQGTGA.

The chain uses TRBV4-2 and TRBJ2-7; D perhaps matches TRBD1 (5 bases). There are 14 residues in the CDR3. V was clipped by 2 bases and J by 2 bases, with 10 bases between them. CDR1 and CDR2 (germline): LGHNA, YNFKEQ. CDR3 amino acids: CASSQPDIPYEQYF. CDR3 nucleotide sequence: TGTGCCAGCAGCCAACCGGACATCCCCTACGAGCAGTACTTC.

Concerning this clone itself: Other DNA sequences in this sample translate to the same CDR3. The chain recombines TRBV5-1 with TRBJ2-5, with no clear D. V was cut by 0 bases and J by 1 base, with 10 bases left in between. CDR1 and CDR2 (germline): SGHRS, YFSETQ. The CDR3 runs 15 residues. The CDR3 DNA reads TGCGCCAGCAGCTTGGGTCAGGTCGGCCAAGAGACCCAGTACTTC. Its translation: CASSLGQVGQETQYF.

J is TRBJ1-4 and V is TRBV10-2; 10 positions match TRBD1. V was clipped by 3 bases and J by 7 bases; unmatched bases: 2. Germline V gene data show CDR1 as WSHSY and CDR2 as SAAADI. The CDR3 spans 14 residues. The CDR3 DNA sequence: TGCGCCAGCAGTGACCGGGACAGGGGTGAAAAACTGTTTTTT. It yields the protein CASSDRDRGEKLFF.

This clone was seen a single time. V gene TRBV5-1 combines with J gene TRBJ1-6; 8 nucleotides match TRBD1. Germline V gene lookup returns CDR1 SGHRS and CDR2 YFSETQ. The ends lost 3 bases at V and 8 bases at J; junction bases unmatched: 4. This CDR3 has 14 residues. CDR3 coding DNA: TGCGCCAGCAGCTCGACAGGGGTCGATTCACCCCTCCACTTT. Amino acid sequence: CASSSTGVDSPLHF.

The chain has TRBV7-3 and TRBJ1-2; 8 bases match TRBD1. This CDR3 has 15 amino acids. CDR1 and CDR2 from the germline V gene are SGHTA and FQGTGA. The V and J ends lost 4 bases and 4 bases, in that order; junction bases with no gene match: 8. The CDR3 sequence: CASSSTPGQAYGYTF. The CDR3 nucleotides read TGTGCCAGCAGCTCCACGCCGGGACAGGCCTATGGCTACACCTTC.

The chain combines TRBV3-1 (or the pseudogene TRBV3-2) with TRBJ1-2, with D unclear. Germline values: CDR1 LGHDT, CDR2 YNNKEL (reference sequence). This CDR3 comprises 15 residues. The V end was cut by 1 base, the J end by 8 bases, with 17 bases between. CDR3 protein: CASSQVGGGLGGYTF. In nucleotides, the CDR3 is TGTGCCAGCAGCCAAGTGGGTGGTGGCCTAGGGGGCTACACCTTC.

The chain is built from TRBV6-5 and TRBJ1-3; D gene uncertain. The CDR3 length is 14 residues. The V end lost 5 bases, the J end lost 7 bases, and 15 bases lay between the germline ends. In germline, CDR1 is MNHEY, CDR2 SVGAGI. For the CDR3, the DNA is TGTGCCAGCAGTCCCCCACTCAACCCGAACACCATATATTTT. This codes for CASSPPLNPNTIYF.

This clone was detected only a few times. The rearrangement links TRBV27 to TRBJ1-3; D is possibly TRBD1 (6 bases). The CDR3 sequence is 15 residues long. Looked up from germline, CDR1 is MNHEY and CDR2 is SMNVEV (reference sequence). Trimming stripped 6 bases from V and 2 bases from J, with 14 bases between. CDR3 bases: TGTGCCAGCAGCAAGACAGGAACTCCTGGAAACACCATATATTTT. As protein: CASSKTGTPGNTIYF.

The genes are TRBV7-8 and TRBJ2-7, with D perhaps matching TRBD1 (6 bases). V shed 3 bases and J shed 5 bases, with 20 bases lying between them. The germline V gene encodes CDR1 SGHVS and CDR2 FQNEAQ. The CDR3 is 16 amino acids. Here the CDR3 DNA reads TGTGCCAGCAGCTTGATTCAGGGGATTTACTACCACGAGCAGTACTTC. It is translated as CASSLIQGIYYHEQYF.

The V gene is TRBV6-5, the J gene TRBJ2-3, with 8 bases matching TRBD2. In germline, CDR1 is MNHEY, CDR2 SVGAGI. The CDR3 has 14 amino acids. With V trimmed by 6 bases and J by 4 bases, 6 bases remained unmatched. The chain's CDR3 is CASRTSGGPDTQYF. The CDR3 DNA sequence: TGTGCCAGCAGGACCAGCGGGGGCCCAGATACGCAGTATTTT.

V and J are TRBV24-1 and TRBJ2-7; 8 bases map to TRBD1. CDR1 is KGHDR and CDR2 is SFDVKD in the germline V gene. V shed 5 bases and J 4 bases; nucleotides not matched to a gene: 9. The CDR3 runs 15 residues. CDR3 in amino acids: CATSGTSGTGYEQYF. In nucleotides, the CDR3 is TGTGCCACCAGTGGTACCTCCGGGACAGGTTACGAGCAGTACTTC.

The chain couples TRBV6-5 to TRBJ1-6; 8 bases are a match to TRBD1. This CDR3 region has 14 residues. CDR1 and CDR2 from the germline V gene are MNHEY and SVGAGI. Germline trimming cut 5 bases from V and 9 bases from J; bases unmatched to any gene: 6. The CDR3 region is CASSNTGGGSPLHF. In DNA form, the CDR3 reads TGTGCCAGCAGTAATACAGGGGGAGGTTCACCCCTCCACTTT.

The rearrangement uses TRBV27 and TRBJ2-1; no firm D call. V lost 3 bases and J lost 7, with 4 bases in between. Germline V lookup: CDR1 MNHEY, CDR2 SMNVEV (reference sequence). This CDR3 spans 11 amino acids. CDR3 protein: CASSFINEQFF. DNA of the CDR3: TGTGCCAGCAGTTTTATTAATGAGCAGTTCTTC.

This clone has a handful of counts. V gene TRBV7-8 combines with J gene TRBJ1-2; unclear D gene. Trimming took 5 bases from V and 4 from J, leaving 2 bases between them. CDR3 length equals 10 residues. The germline V gene encodes CDR1 SGHVS and CDR2 FQNEAQ. The CDR3 region has the DNA TGTGCCAGCAGCCGCTATGGCTACACCTTC. It is translated as CASSRYGYTF.

The rearrangement links TRBV19 to TRBJ2-1; 11 bases fit TRBD1. This CDR3 spans 15 amino acids. Germline V CDR1 and CDR2: LNHDA, SQIVND (reference sequence). The J segment lost 2 bases and the V segment lost 5 bases, leaving 2 bases of the junction unmatched. The DNA for the CDR3 is TGTGCCAGTAGTGGACAGGGGGCCGCCTACAATGAGCAGTTCTTC. It is translated as CASSGQGAAYNEQFF.

The V call is TRBV4-1, the J call TRBJ2-7, with D perhaps TRBD1 (7 bases). The CDR3 covers 17 residues. With 3 bases removed from V and 0 bases from J, the gap between germline ends came to 18 bases. Germline CDR1 and CDR2: MGHRA and YSYEKL. The CDR3 sequence: CASSQLPGGFDSYEQYF. In nucleotides, the CDR3 is TGCGCCAGCAGCCAGCTCCCAGGGGGGTTCGACTCCTACGAGCAGTACTTC.

This clone is a singleton in its sample. The V call is TRBV3-1 (or the pseudogene TRBV3-2), the J call TRBJ2-2; tentatively, D is TRBD2 (6 bases). CDR1 is LGHDT and CDR2 is YNNKEL in the germline V gene (reference sequence). This CDR3 contains 17 residues. V shed 4 bases and J shed 4 bases, with 19 bases lying between them. CDR3 sequence reads: CASSPGSGRKGTGELFF. The CDR3 DNA sequence: TGTGCCAGCAGCCCCGGGTCCGGGAGAAAGGGCACCGGGGAGCTGTTTTTT.

This clone was counted only a few times. The chain combines TRBV27 with TRBJ1-6; no clear D gene. V lost 8 bases, J lost 6 bases, and 8 bases lay in between. Germline CDR1 MNHEY, CDR2 SMNVEV (reference sequence). CDR3 size: 12 residues. CDR3 amino acids: CASGLGNSPLHF. CDR3 nucleotide sequence: TGTGCCAGCGGCCTGGGTAATTCACCCCTCCACTTT.

This clone was seen only a few times. V and J are TRBV7-3 and TRBJ1-2, with D tentatively TRBD1 (6 bases). This CDR3 has 13 amino acids. With 6 bases removed from V and 4 bases from J, the gap between germline ends came to 12 bases. In germline, CDR1 is SGHTA, CDR2 FQGTGA. CDR3 loop: CASRFGQRYGYTF. CDR3 DNA: TGTGCCAGCAGGTTCGGACAGCGCTATGGCTACACCTTC.

The V call is TRBV6-4, the J call TRBJ2-1, with 9 nucleotides matching TRBD1. The V and J ends lost 4 bases and 4 bases, in that order; junction bases with no gene match: 5. The length of the CDR3 is 15 residues. The germline gives CDR1 MRHNA, CDR2 SNTAGT. Here the CDR3 reads CASSVGTGTYNEQFF. DNA of the CDR3: TGTGCCAGCAGTGTGGGGACAGGGACTTACAATGAGCAGTTCTTC.

The chain links TRBV30 to TRBJ1-3; D is unresolved. The germline V and J ends were trimmed by 4 bases and 2 bases, with 6 bases remaining between them. The germline V gene encodes CDR1 GTSNPN and CDR2 SVGIG (reference sequence). There are 12 residues in the CDR3. The CDR3 loop is CAWMGAGNTIYF. The CDR3 DNA is TGTGCCTGGATGGGCGCTGGAAACACCATATATTTT.

The chain has TRBV7-9 and TRBJ2-1; TRBD2 is a possible D gene (5 bases). Trimming removed 4 bases from V and 0 bases from J, with 10 bases in between. Germline V lookup: CDR1 SEHNR, CDR2 FQNEAQ (reference sequence). The CDR3 length is 15 residues. CDR3 bases: TGTGCCAGCAGCTCCCTTGGGAGCTCCTACAATGAGCAGTTCTTC. This codes for CASSSLGSSYNEQFF.

The V call is TRBV7-9, the J call TRBJ2-6; no definite D call. The germline V and J ends were trimmed by 1 base and 0 bases, with 4 bases remaining between them. Germline CDR1 reads SEHNR; CDR2 reads FQNEAQ (reference sequence). This CDR3 contains 15 residues. The CDR3 DNA follows: TGTGCCAGCAGCTTAGAGGCCTCTGGGGCCAACGTCCTGACTTTC. This codes for CASSLEASGANVLTF.